The text below deals with one T cell receptor beta chain. The antigen is undetermined. Libraries were prepared by immunoSEQ multiplex PCR; TCRdb keeps only in-frame clonotypes and omits some of them. The table has some 130,000 clones, 92% seen once. The sample belongs to a study of T cell responses to AZD1222 COVID-19 vaccine. General study results and limits: Researchers took repertoire samples only after the peak T cell response had come.

V lost 6 bases, J lost 6 bases, and 9 bases lay in between. Germline V gives CDR1 KGHSH, CDR2 LQKENI. The length of the CDR3 is 11 residues. The specimen was peripheral blood, collected on day 0 of AZD1222 vaccination. V usage is TRBV18 and J usage is TRBJ2-7; D remains ambiguous. The sequence was obtained from an adult in good health. CDR3 sequence (DNA): TGTGCCAGCTCCCAATTGCGCGAGCAGTACTTC. Its protein is CASSQLREQYF.